This T cell receptor (beta chain) derives from a study of cytomegalovirus exposure and HLA in healthy donors. Study details: T cells numbering about 179 million yielded around 120 million unique TCR beta sequences in an earlier analysis.

Of note for this clone: Its antigen is unknown.

The CDR3 spans 12 residues. V was trimmed by 6 bases and J by 19 bases, leaving 19 bases between them. Germline V CDR1 and CDR2: MNHEY, SMNVEV (reference sequence). Overall study findings and caveats: A later analysis linked around 15,000 TCR beta sequences to HLA alleles at 0.05 false discovery rate. An analysis that came later showed most CMV-associated TCR beta chains appearing HLA-restricted.

With 60 Vbeta and 13 Jbeta primers, the PCR was carried out. Original processing methods: Later, an analysis found about 83 million unique TCR beta chains, and 9.5 million to 12 million of these were shared. Assay: immunoSEQ multiplex PCR; the TCRdb copy retains only in-frame clones and omits some. V, J and clone size reflect that table, while D and trimming were determined from the DNA. The sample carries roughly 130,000 clones, approximately 82% recorded once. The clonotype was recovered from a boy between 2 and 10 years old in good health and CMV-seronegative. The V and J genes are TRBV27 and TRBJ1-6; the D gene is possibly TRBD1 (5 bases). Sequenced sample: PBMCs. The CDR3, as DNA: TGTGCCAGCAGGGACCCCCAGGGTTTGGTGCACTTT. This codes for CASRDPQGLVHF.